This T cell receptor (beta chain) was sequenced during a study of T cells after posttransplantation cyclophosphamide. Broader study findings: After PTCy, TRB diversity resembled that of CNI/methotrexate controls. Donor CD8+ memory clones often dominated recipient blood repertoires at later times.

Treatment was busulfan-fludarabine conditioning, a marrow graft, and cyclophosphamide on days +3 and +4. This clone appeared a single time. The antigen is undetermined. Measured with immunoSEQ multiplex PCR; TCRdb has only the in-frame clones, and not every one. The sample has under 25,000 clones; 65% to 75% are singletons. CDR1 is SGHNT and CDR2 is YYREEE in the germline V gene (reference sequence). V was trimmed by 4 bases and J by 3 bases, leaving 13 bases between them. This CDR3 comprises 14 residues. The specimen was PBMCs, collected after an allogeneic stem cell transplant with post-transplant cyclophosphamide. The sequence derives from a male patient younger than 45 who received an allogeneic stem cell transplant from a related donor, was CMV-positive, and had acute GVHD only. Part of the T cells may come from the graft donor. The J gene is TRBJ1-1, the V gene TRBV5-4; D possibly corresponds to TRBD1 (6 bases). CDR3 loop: CASSETGADTEAFF. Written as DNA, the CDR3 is TGTGCCAGCAGCGAGACAGGCGCCGACACTGAAGCTTTCTTT.